This T cell receptor beta chain comes out of a study of human T cells and chemical hapten exposure. Study findings and constraints: Significantly more large CDR3 similarity clusters arose among expanded TCRs than among controls. More PT1 expanded TCRs went with higher patch test scores.

Library preparation tagged each individual cDNA molecule with a unique molecular identifier. TCRdb itself ran the RACE reads through MiXCR, one entry per CDR3 protein. This sample yields approximately 97,000 distinct CDR3 sequences, of which 11% are seen a single time; 2.5% to 4% belongs to the top ten. To note about this clonotype: Its antigen is not identified.

Trimming stripped 2 bases from V and 2 bases from J, with 7 bases between. Germline V CDR1 and CDR2: SQVTM, ANQGSEA. CDR3 length: 12 residues. Time point noted: patch test 2, 6 weeks after DPC sensitization. Treatment denoted: therapeutic diphenylcyclopropenone sensitization with weekly scalp DPC. Ahead of each patch test application, blood was drawn. V gene TRBV29-1 combines with J gene TRBJ2-7; TRBD1 might be the D (6 bases). Material: whole blood, obtained in connection with sensitization to the hapten diphenylcyclopropenone (DPC). The TCR comes from a woman in her thirties or forties with alopecia areata. Some clones in this sample may be carry-over from other donors' samples. DNA for the CDR3: TGCAGCGTTGAACAGGGGCCCTACGAGCAGTACTTC. Encoded protein: CSVEQGPYEQYF.